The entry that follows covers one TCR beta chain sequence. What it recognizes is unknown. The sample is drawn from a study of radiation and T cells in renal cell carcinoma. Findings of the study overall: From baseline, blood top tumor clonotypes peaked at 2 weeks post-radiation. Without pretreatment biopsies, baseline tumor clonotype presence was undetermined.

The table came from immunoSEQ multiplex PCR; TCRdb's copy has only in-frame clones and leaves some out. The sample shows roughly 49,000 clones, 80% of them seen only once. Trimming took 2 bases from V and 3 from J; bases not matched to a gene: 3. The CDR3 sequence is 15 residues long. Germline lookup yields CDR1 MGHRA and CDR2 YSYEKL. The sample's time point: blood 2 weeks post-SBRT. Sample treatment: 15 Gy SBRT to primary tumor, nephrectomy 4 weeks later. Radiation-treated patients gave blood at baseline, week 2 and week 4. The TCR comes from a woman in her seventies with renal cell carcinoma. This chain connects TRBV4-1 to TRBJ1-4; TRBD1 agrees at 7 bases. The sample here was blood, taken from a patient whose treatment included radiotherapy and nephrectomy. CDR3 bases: TGCGCCAGCAGCCAAATCGGACAGGCTAATGAAAAACTGTTTTTT. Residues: CASSQIGQANEKLFF.